These 28 T cell receptor beta chains originate from one sample sequenced in a study of blood T cell repertoires in COVID-19 (dated by TCRdb to 2018 to 2020). The library was obtained by the immunoSEQ multiplex PCR assay. Not all clones reach the TCRdb copy of this immuneACCESS table, which keeps in-frame sequences only. Checked studies attribute under half of the gap to unresolved V genes and leave the rest unexplained. A total of hundreds of thousands of clones appear in this sample, roughly 91% of them only once. 1.5% to 2% of the sample goes to the ten largest clones. The sequenced sample was peripheral blood. The receptors derive from a woman in her 30s with COVID-19, enrolled during active disease.

The chain links TRBV12-5 to TRBJ2-5; 7 bases line up with TRBD1. V lost 4 bases and J lost 1; bases outside the gene matches: 6. The CDR3 runs to 15 residues. Germline CDR1 is LGHNT and CDR2 is FRNRAP. CDR3 protein: CASGWVTGTQETQYF. CDR3 nucleotide sequence: TGTGCTAGTGGTTGGGTGACAGGGACCCAAGAGACCCAGTACTTC.

The chain uses TRBV6-6 and TRBJ1-2, with 10 bases aligning to TRBD1. CDR3 size: 15 residues. Germline values: CDR1 MNHNY, CDR2 SVGAGI (reference sequence). V trimming: 4 bases; J trimming: 7 bases; junction bases outside the gene matches: 9. The CDR3 nucleotides are TGTGCCAGCAGTTCGGAGACAGGGGGCTTGGGTGGCTACACCTTC. It is translated as CASSSETGGLGGYTF.

J is TRBJ1-2 and V is TRBV6-5, with 7 bases matching TRBD1. Trimming at V came to 6 bases and at J to 7 bases, leaving 8 bases not matched to a gene. Germline assignment: CDR1 MNHEY and CDR2 SVGAGI. The CDR3 runs 13 residues. CDR3 nucleotides: TGTGCCAGCAGGAAAAAGGGGGCGCTTGGCTACACCTTC. Its translation: CASRKKGALGYTF.

The genes are TRBV28 and TRBJ1-1; a weak D match, TRBD1 (5 bases). Deletions cut 6 bases from V and 3 bases from J, with 8 bases between. From germline, CDR1 is MDHEN and CDR2 SYDVKM. This CDR3 spans 12 amino acids. CDR3 nucleotides: TGTGCCAGCAGAGTAGGGGACACTGAAGCTTTCTTT. Residues: CASRVGDTEAFF.

The chain is built from TRBV2 and TRBJ2-1; weak D call: TRBD2 (5 bases). The V end was cut by 3 bases, the J end by 0 bases, with 9 bases between. This CDR3 has 15 amino acids. CDR1 is SNHLY, CDR2 FYNNEI, per germline. The CDR3 DNA reads TGTGCCAGCAGTGAGGAGGATCCCTCCTACAATGAGCAGTTCTTC. Its protein product is CASSEEDPSYNEQFF.

This chain connects TRBV5-1 to TRBJ2-2; 8 bases align to TRBD1. The germline gives CDR1 SGHRS, CDR2 YFSETQ. The CDR3 consists of 15 residues. V lost 4 bases, J lost 3 bases, and 5 bases stayed unmatched. Here the CDR3 reads CASSTGQGDTGELFF. The CDR3 coding sequence is TGCGCCAGCAGCACCGGACAGGGAGACACCGGGGAGCTGTTTTTT.

The chain joins TRBV9 to TRBJ2-1; 7 bases are a match to TRBD1. The ends lost 0 bases at V and 9 bases at J; junction bases unmatched: 12. The CDR3 consists of 16 residues. CDR1 is SGDLS, CDR2 YYNGEE, per germline. The CDR3 DNA reads TGTGCCAGCAGCGTAGTAGGGCAGGGGGTAGGGGGTGAGCAGTTCTTC. Its protein is CASSVVGQGVGGEQFF. Full variable domain (missing parts from reference TRBV9 and TRBJ2-1): DSGVTQTPKHLITATGQRVTLRCSPRSGDLSVYWYQQSLDQGLQFLIQYYNGEERAKGNILERFSAQQFPDLHSELNLSSLELGDSALYFCASSVVGQGVGGEQFFGPGTRLTVL.

This chain uses TRBV16 with TRBJ1-6; 9 bases agree with TRBD1. The CDR3 has 15 amino acids. CDR1 is KGHSY and CDR2 is FQNENV in the germline V gene. V dropped 8 bases and J dropped 9; count of bases not matched to a gene: 11. CDR3 sequence: CASGSRGQGGSPLHF. The CDR3 DNA reads TGTGCCAGCGGTTCAAGGGGACAGGGAGGTTCACCCCTCCACTTT.

The J gene is TRBJ2-3, the V gene TRBV11-3; 8 positions agree with TRBD1. Germline CDR1 SGHNT, CDR2 YENEEA. J gave up 5 bases and V 5 bases, and 9 bases lay outside the gene matches. The length of the CDR3 is 15 residues. The CDR3 coding sequence is TGTGCCAGCAGCACCTCAGGGGGCGGTCGAGATACGCAGTATTTT. Residues: CASSTSGGGRDTQYF.

The chain employs TRBV2 and TRBJ1-5, with 8 bases matching TRBD1. V was clipped by 5 bases and J by 2 bases; unmatched bases: 8. The CDR3 covers 16 residues. Germline loops: CDR1 SNHLY, CDR2 FYNNEI. The CDR3 DNA is TGTGCCAGCAGTCCCGGACAGGGCCGGGGCAATCAGCCCCAGCATTTT. Its protein is CASSPGQGRGNQPQHF.

The chain links TRBV19 to TRBJ1-1; D is possibly TRBD1 (5 bases). CDR1 and CDR2 from the germline V gene are LNHDA and SQIVND (reference sequence). V was cut by 3 bases and J by 0 bases, with 8 bases left in between. The CDR3 totals 14 residues. CDR3 bases: TGTGCCAGTAGTATGGGGCTCGTGAACACTGAAGCTTTCTTT. Its translation: CASSMGLVNTEAFF.

This chain connects TRBV11-2 to TRBJ2-1, with D tentatively TRBD1 (6 bases). V gave up 5 bases and J gave up 12 bases, with 11 bases separating them. In germline, CDR1 is SGHAT, CDR2 FQNNGV. The CDR3 extends over 11 amino acids. CDR3: CASSRGQSQFF. The CDR3 region has the DNA TGTGCCAGCAGCCGAGGACAGTCGCAGTTCTTC.

This clone was seen once. The V gene is TRBV18, the J gene TRBJ1-2, with 9 bases fitting TRBD1. The CDR3 extends over 15 amino acids. Looked up from germline, CDR1 is KGHSH and CDR2 is LQKENI. Trimming took 5 bases from V and 3 from J; bases not matched to a gene: 7. CDR3 residues: CASSEGQGSYYGYTF. DNA for the CDR3: TGTGCCAGCTCAGAAGGACAGGGGAGTTACTATGGCTACACCTTC.

The chain recombines TRBV6-5 with TRBJ1-2; TRBD1 might be the D (5 bases). The CDR3 loop spans 11 amino acids. Looked up from germline, CDR1 is MNHEY and CDR2 is SVGAGI. Trimming shortened V by 8 bases and J by 7 bases, and 11 bases separated the two germline ends. The CDR3 spells CASAREGGYTF. The CDR3 DNA reads as TGTGCCAGCGCCAGGGAGGGTGGCTACACCTTC.

The V call is TRBV3-1 (or the pseudogene TRBV3-2), the J call TRBJ2-7; D perhaps matches TRBD2 (5 bases). This CDR3 is built from 14 residues. Trimming removed 4 bases from V and 2 bases from J, with 12 bases in between. Germline V gene lookup returns CDR1 LGHDT and CDR2 YNNKEL (reference sequence). The CDR3 DNA sequence: TGTGCCAGCAGCCCCACGAGGGTTCCCTACGAGCAGTACTTC. Translation: CASSPTRVPYEQYF.

In its sample, this clone was seen a few times. The rearrangement uses TRBV29-1 and TRBJ2-1, with 8 bases identical to TRBD2. Germline assignment: CDR1 SQVTM and CDR2 ANQGSEA. The CDR3 runs to 16 residues. With V trimmed by 6 bases and J by 0 bases, 10 bases remained unmatched. The CDR3 DNA reads TGCAGCGTCTGGCGGGGGGCGTCAAACTCCTACAATGAGCAGTTCTTC. This translates into CSVWRGASNSYNEQFF.

V gene TRBV5-1 combines with J gene TRBJ2-3; 7 bases agree with TRBD1. The ends lost 1 base at V and 4 bases at J; junction bases unmatched: 0. There are 13 residues in the CDR3. Looked up from germline, CDR1 is SGHRS and CDR2 is YFSETQ. In nucleotides, the CDR3 is TGCGCCAGCAGCTTGACAGGGGCAGATACGCAGTATTTT. Translated, it gives CASSLTGADTQYF.

This chain joins TRBV6-6 and TRBJ1-2, with D unclear. The CDR3 sequence is 15 residues long. The ends were cut back, 2 bases at V and 0 bases at J, with 10 bases in the middle. CDR1 is MNHNY and CDR2 is SVGAGI in the germline V gene (reference sequence). DNA of the CDR3: TGTGCCAGCAGTTACGGCGGGAACACTAACTATGGCTACACCTTC. It specifies CASSYGGNTNYGYTF.

This clone is a singleton in its sample. J is TRBJ2-1 and V is TRBV27; D is unclear. The CDR3 sequence is 13 residues long. The germline V gene has CDR1 MNHEY and CDR2 SMNVEV (reference sequence). V shed 5 bases and J shed 7 bases, with 12 bases lying between them. CDR3 loop: CASSHGPKNEQFF. In DNA, the CDR3 is TGTGCCAGCAGTCACGGTCCGAAGAATGAGCAGTTCTTC.

The rearrangement links TRBV18 to TRBJ2-3; the D gene is possibly TRBD1 (7 bases). Germline V gene lookup returns CDR1 KGHSH and CDR2 LQKENI. This CDR3 has 13 amino acids. The CDR3 region is CVRRRGRTDTQYF. Written as DNA, the CDR3 is TGTGTTCGAAGGAGGGGGCGCACAGATACGCAGTATTTT.

The chain couples TRBV28 to TRBJ1-4; D possibly corresponds to TRBD1 (5 bases). Trimming pared 6 bases from V and 8 bases from J, leaving 16 bases between. This CDR3 is built from 14 residues. Germline assignment: CDR1 MDHEN and CDR2 SYDVKM. This CDR3 is CASSERQRGEKLFF. CDR3 in DNA: TGTGCCAGCAGCGAACGACAGCGGGGGGAAAAACTGTTTTTT. The variable domain in full, with the rest retrieved from reference TRBV28 and TRBJ1-4, is DVKVTQSSRYLVKRTGEKVFLECVQDMDHENMFWYRQDPGLGLRLIYFSYDVKMKEKGDIPEGYSVSREKKERFSLILESASTNQTSMYLCASSERQRGEKLFFGSGTQLSVL.

The rearrangement uses TRBV6-1 and TRBJ1-4; D gene ambiguous. The CDR3 is made up of 14 amino acids. The germline CDR1 and CDR2 sequences are MNHNS and SASEGT. Trimming pared 3 bases from V and 8 bases from J, leaving 13 bases between. In DNA, the CDR3 is TGTGCCAGCAGTGAGCGGGGAGGAGAGGAAAAACTGTTTTTT. Translating it yields CASSERGGEEKLFF.

The chain uses TRBV19 and TRBJ1-2, with TRBD1 matching 7 bases. The germline CDR1 and CDR2 sequences are LNHDA and SQIVND (reference sequence). CDR3 length equals 14 residues. J was trimmed by 5 bases and V by 5 bases; bases with no gene match: 8. The CDR3 DNA is TGTGCCAGTAGTTTGGACAGGTTTTATTATGGCTACACCTTC. It translates to CASSLDRFYYGYTF.

The chain combines TRBV5-1 with TRBJ2-2; unclear D gene. V gave up 3 bases and J gave up 4 bases, with 16 bases separating them. This CDR3 comprises 16 residues. Germline CDR1 is SGHRS and CDR2 is YFSETQ. The chain's CDR3 is CASSSIRQRSTGELFF. The CDR3 DNA is TGCGCCAGCAGCTCTATCCGGCAGCGTAGCACCGGGGAGCTGTTTTTT.

The rearrangement joins TRBV7-9 to TRBJ1-2; D gene uncertain. Germline-derived CDR1 and CDR2 are SEHNR and FQNEAQ (reference sequence). The CDR3 spans 17 residues. The germline V and J ends were trimmed by 3 bases and 4 bases, with 21 bases remaining between them. The CDR3 nucleotides read TGTGCCAGCAGCTTGGGATCTGAAAAGCGGAGTATCTATGGCTACACCTTC. This sequence encodes CASSLGSEKRSIYGYTF.

The genes are TRBV11-2 and TRBJ2-5; 7 bases agree with TRBD2. J gave up 4 bases and V 5 bases, and 10 bases lay outside the gene matches. The CDR3 runs 15 residues. Germline lookup yields CDR1 SGHAT and CDR2 FQNNGV. The CDR3 region is CASSLRGDPAETQYF. CDR3 nucleotide sequence: TGTGCCAGCAGCCTCCGGGGGGATCCGGCAGAGACCCAGTACTTC.

The sample holds one count of this clone. V usage is TRBV2 and J usage is TRBJ2-2; tentative D call: TRBD2 (5 bases). The CDR3 runs 14 residues. CDR1 SNHLY and CDR2 FYNNEI come from the germline V gene. V was cut by 3 bases and J by 3 bases, with 8 bases left in between. The CDR3 DNA is TGTGCCAGCAGTGAGGAGCGGCACACCGGGGAGCTGTTTTTT. Translated, it gives CASSEERHTGELFF. The full variable domain, with the rest looked up from reference TRBV2 and TRBJ2-2, is EPEVTQTPSHQVTQMGQEVILRCVPISNHLYFYWYRQILGQKVEFLVSFYNNEISEKSEIFDDQFSVERPDGSNFTLKIRSTKLEDSAMYFCASSEERHTGELFFGEGSRLTVL.

The chain has TRBV11-2 and TRBJ2-2; D possibly corresponds to TRBD1 (5 bases). This CDR3 is 17 amino acids long. From germline, CDR1 is SGHAT and CDR2 FQNNGV. V lost 5 bases to trimming and J lost 3 bases, with 19 bases between them. This CDR3 is CASSRTVIGADTGELFF. DNA for the CDR3: TGTGCCAGCAGCCGAACCGTCATAGGGGCCGACACCGGGGAGCTGTTTTTT.